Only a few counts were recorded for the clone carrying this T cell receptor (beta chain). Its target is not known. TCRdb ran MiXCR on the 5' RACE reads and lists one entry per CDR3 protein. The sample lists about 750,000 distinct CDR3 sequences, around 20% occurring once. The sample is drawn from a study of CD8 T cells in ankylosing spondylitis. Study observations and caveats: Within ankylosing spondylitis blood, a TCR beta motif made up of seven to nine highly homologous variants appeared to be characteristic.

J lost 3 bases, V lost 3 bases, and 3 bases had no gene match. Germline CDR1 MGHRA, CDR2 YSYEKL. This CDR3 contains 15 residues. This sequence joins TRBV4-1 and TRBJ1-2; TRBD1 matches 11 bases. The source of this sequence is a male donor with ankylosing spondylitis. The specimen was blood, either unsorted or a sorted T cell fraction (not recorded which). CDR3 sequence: CASSHRTGGDYGYTF. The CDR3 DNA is TGCGCCAGCAGCCACAGGACAGGGGGCGACTATGGCTACACCTTC.